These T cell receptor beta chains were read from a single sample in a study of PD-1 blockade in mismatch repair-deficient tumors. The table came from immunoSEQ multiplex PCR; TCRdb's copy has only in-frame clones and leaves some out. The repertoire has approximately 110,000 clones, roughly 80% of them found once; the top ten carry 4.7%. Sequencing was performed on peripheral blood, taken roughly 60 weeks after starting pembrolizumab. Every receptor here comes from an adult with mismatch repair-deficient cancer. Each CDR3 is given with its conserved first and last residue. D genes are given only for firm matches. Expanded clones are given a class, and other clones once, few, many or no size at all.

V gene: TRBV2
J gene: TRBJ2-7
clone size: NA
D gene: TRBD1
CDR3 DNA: TGTGCCAGCAGGTCCACAGGGGGCTCCTACGAGCAGTACTTC
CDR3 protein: CASRSTGGSYEQYF

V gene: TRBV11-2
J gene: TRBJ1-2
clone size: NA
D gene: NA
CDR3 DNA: TGTGCCAGCAGCCCGGACGGCAGTTATGGCTACACCTTC
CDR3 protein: CASSPDGSYGYTF

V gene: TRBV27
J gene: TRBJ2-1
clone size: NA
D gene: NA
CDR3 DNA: TGTGCCAGCAGTTTGTCTCAGGTCTATGAGCAGTTCTTC
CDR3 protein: CASSLSQVYEQFF

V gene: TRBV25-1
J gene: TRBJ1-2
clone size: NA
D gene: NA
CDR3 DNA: TGTGCCAGCAGTTCCTGGGATGGCTACACCTTC
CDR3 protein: CASSSWDGYTF

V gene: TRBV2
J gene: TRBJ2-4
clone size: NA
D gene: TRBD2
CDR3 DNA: TGTGCCAGCAGCTGGGGACTAGCCAACATTCAGTACTTC
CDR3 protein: CASSWGLANIQYF

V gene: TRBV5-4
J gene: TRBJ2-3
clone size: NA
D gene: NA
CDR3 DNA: TGTGCCAGCAGCTTGGATGTAGGTTATTCAAATACGCAGTATTTT
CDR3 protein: CASSLDVGYSNTQYF

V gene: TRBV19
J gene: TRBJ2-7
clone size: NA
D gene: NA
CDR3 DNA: TGTGCCAGTAGTATCAACAGGGGCGGAGGGTACGAGCAGTACTTC
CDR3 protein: CASSINRGGGYEQYF

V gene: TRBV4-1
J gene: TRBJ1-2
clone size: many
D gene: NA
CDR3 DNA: TGCGCCAGCAGCCAATCGGGCCCCCTGGGCTACACCTTC
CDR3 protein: CASSQSGPLGYTF

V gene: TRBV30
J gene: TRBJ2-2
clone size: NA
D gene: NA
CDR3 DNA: TGTGCGGGGTGGTTAGACACCGGGGAGCTGTTTTTT
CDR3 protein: CAGWLDTGELFF

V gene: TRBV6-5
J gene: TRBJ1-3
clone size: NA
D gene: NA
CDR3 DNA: TGTGCCAGCAGTTACATGGGCCCCGTAGCGGGAGACGCCATATATTTT
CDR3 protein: CASSYMGPVAGDAIYF

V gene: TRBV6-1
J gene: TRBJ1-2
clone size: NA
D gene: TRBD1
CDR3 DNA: TGTGCCAGCAGTACGGGACAGGGTTACACCTTC
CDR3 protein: CASSTGQGYTF

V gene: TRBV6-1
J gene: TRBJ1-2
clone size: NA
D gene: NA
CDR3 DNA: TGTGCCAGCAGTGAAGCGCAACCCAGGGCGGGATATGGCTACACCTTC
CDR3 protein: CASSEAQPRAGYGYTF

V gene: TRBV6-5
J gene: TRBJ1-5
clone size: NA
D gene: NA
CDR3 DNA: TGTGCCAGCAGTTACGAGGGTCCGAATCAGCCCCAGCATTTT
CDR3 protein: CASSYEGPNQPQHF

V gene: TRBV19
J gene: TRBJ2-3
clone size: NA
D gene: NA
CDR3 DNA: TGTGCCAGTAGTAGGGGACCTCCGGATACGCAGTATTTT
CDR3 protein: CASSRGPPDTQYF

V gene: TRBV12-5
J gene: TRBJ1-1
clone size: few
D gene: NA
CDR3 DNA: TGTGCTAGTGGTTTGGTACGGTGGGGGGAGGTATTGAACACTGAAGCTTTCTTT
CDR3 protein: CASGLVRWGEVLNTEAFF

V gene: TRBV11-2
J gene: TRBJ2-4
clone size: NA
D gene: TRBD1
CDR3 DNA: TGTGCCAGCAGCTCACTGCGGAAGGGGGCTGGTTCCAAAAACATTCAGTACTTC
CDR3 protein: CASSSLRKGAGSKNIQYF

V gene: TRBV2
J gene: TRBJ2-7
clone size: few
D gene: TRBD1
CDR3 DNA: TGTGCCAGCAGTTACAGGGGGTACGAGCAGTACTTC
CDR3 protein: CASSYRGYEQYF

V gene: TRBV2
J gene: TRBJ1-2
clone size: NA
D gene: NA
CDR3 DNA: TGTGCCAGCACCCGGGACCCGGGGACTAACTATGGCTACACCTTC
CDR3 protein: CASTRDPGTNYGYTF

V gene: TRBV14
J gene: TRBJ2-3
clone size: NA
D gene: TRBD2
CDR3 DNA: TGTGCCAGCAGCCAAGAATATGGGCGGGGGAGCACAGATACGCAGTATTTT
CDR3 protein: CASSQEYGRGSTDTQYF

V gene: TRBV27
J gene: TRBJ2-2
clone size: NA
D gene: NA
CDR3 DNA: TGTGCCAGCAGTTTGACCGCTACGGGGGCCGGGGAGCTGTTTTTT
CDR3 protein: CASSLTATGAGELFF

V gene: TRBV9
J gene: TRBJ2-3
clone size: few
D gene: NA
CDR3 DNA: TGTGCCAGCAGCGTAGTGGGGGGCGGAGGAGGAGATACGCAGTATTTT
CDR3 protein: CASSVVGGGGGDTQYF

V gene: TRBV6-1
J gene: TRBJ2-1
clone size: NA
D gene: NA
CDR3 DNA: TGTGCCAGCAGTGAATTCGGGAGCTCCTACAATGAGCAGTTCTTC
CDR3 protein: CASSEFGSSYNEQFF

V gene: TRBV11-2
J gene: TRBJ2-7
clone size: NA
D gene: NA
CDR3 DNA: TGTGCCAGCAACGGTAACTACAGGGACGAGCAGTACTTC
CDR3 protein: CASNGNYRDEQYF

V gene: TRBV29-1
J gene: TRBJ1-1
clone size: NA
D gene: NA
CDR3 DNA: TGCAGCGTTGAAGATCTTTGGTCAGGCGAAGCTTTCTTT
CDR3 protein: CSVEDLWSGEAFF

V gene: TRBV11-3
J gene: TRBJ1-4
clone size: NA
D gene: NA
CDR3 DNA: TGTGCCAGCAGCCCGGGACAACCTAATGAAAAACTGTTTTTT
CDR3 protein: CASSPGQPNEKLFF

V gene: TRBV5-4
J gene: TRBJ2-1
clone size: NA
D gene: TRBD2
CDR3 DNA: TGTGCCAGCAGCTTGGAGACTAGCGGGAGGAATGAGCAGTTCTTC
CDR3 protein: CASSLETSGRNEQFF

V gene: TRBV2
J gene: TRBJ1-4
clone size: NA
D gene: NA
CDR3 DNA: TGTGCCTGCGGGGTTGAAAAACTGTTTTTT
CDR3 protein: CACGVEKLFF

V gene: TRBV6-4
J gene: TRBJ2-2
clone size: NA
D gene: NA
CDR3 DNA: TGTGCCAGCAGTGAACAGACCTTTACCGGGGAGCTGTTTTTT
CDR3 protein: CASSEQTFTGELFF

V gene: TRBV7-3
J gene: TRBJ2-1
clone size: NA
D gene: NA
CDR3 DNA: TGTGCCAGCAGCTTAAGTCGTGACAATGAGCAGTTCTTC
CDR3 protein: CASSLSRDNEQFF

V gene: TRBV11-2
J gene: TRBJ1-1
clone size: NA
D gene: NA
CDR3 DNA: TGTGCCAGCAGCTTATTTCTCCAGAACACTGAAGCTTTCTTT
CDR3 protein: CASSLFLQNTEAFF

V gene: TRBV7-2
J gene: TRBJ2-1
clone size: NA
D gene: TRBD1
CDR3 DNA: TGTGCCAGCAGCTTAGCCGGACAGGTGTACAATGAGCAGTTCTTC
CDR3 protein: CASSLAGQVYNEQFF

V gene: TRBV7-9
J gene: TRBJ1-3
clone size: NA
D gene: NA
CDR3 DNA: TGTGCCAGCAGCTTAGCGGGGCCTGGAAACACCATATATTTT
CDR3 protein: CASSLAGPGNTIYF

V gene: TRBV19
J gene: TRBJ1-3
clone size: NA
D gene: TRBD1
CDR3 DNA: TGTGCCAGTAGTATGGGGACAGTTGGAAACACCATATATTTT
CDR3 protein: CASSMGTVGNTIYF

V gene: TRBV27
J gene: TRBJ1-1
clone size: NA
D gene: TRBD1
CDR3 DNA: TGTGCCAGCAGTTTACAGGGGGCGCGTGAAGCTTTCTTT
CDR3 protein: CASSLQGAREAFF

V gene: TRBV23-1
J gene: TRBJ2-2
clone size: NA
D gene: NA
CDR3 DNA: TGCGCCAGCAGTCATCCGCCCACCAGGGTCGACCCGAACACCGGGGAGCTGTTTTTT
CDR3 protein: CASSHPPTRVDPNTGELFF

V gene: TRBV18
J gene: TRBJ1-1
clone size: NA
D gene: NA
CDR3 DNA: TGTGCCAGCTCATCGTCCGGTGGAGTTGAAGCTTTCTTT
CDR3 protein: CASSSSGGVEAFF

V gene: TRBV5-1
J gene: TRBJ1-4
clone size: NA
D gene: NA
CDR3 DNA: TGCGCCAGCAGCACCGACGGACAGATAAATGAAAAACTGTTTTTT
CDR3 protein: CASSTDGQINEKLFF

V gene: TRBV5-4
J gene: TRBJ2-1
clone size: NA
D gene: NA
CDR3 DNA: TGTGCCAGCAGCGTGACCATAGGGGGTGAGCAGTTCTTC
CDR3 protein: CASSVTIGGEQFF

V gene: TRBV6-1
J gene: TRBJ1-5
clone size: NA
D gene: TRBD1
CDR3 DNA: TGTGCCAGCAGTGCGCGGGACAGGCTTAATCAGCCCCAGCATTTT
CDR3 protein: CASSARDRLNQPQHF

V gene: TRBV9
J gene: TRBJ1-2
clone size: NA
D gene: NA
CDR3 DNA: TGTGCCAGCAGTCGGGACCAATCTAACTATGGCTACACCTTC
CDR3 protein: CASSRDQSNYGYTF

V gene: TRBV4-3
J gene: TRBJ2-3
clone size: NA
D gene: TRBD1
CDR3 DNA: TGCGCCAGCAGCCTAGGGACAGGTGCAGATACGCAGTATTTT
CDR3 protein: CASSLGTGADTQYF

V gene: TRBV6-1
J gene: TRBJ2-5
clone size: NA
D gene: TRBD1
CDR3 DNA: TGTGCCATACAGGGGGGTTGGGAGACCCAGTACTTC
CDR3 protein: CAIQGGWETQYF

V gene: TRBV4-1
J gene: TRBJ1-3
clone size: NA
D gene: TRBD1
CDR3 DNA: TGCGCCAGCAGCCAAAGGGGATCCCAAACAGGGGGCTTCGGAAACACCATATATTTT
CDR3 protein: CASSQRGSQTGGFGNTIYF

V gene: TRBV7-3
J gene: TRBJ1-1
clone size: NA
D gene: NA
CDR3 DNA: TGTGCCAGCGCGGGGCCAGGGGCCACTGAAGCTTTCTTT
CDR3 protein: CASAGPGATEAFF

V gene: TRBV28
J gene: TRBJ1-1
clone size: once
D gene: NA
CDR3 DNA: TGTGCCAGCAGCCTACGTACTGAAGCTTTCTTT
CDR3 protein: CASSLRTEAFF

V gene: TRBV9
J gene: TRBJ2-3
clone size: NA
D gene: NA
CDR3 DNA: TGTGCCAGCAGCGGGGGGGTTCTTAGCACAGATACGCAGTATTTT
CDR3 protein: CASSGGVLSTDTQYF

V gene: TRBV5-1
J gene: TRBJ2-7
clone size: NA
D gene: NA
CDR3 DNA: TGCGCCAGCAGCTTGGAGGGGCCCTACGAGCAGTACTTC
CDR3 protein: CASSLEGPYEQYF

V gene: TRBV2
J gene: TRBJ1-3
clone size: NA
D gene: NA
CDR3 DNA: TGTGCCAGCAGCAGAATTAGCTCTGGAAACACCATATATTTT
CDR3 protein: CASSRISSGNTIYF

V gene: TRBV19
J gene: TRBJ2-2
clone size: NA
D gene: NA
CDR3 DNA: TGTGCCAGTAGTATCTCAGGGGGGTACGGCGGGGAGCTGTTTTTT
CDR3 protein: CASSISGGYGGELFF

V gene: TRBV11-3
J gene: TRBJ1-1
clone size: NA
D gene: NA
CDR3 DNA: TGTGCCAGCAGCCTAAAAAACACTGAAGCTTTCTTT
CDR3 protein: CASSLKNTEAFF

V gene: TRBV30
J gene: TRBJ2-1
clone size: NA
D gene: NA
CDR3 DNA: TGTGCCTCCTTAAGAGAGACCAACAATGAGCAGTTCTTC
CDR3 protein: CASLRETNNEQFF

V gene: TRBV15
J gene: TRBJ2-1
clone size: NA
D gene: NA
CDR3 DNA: TGTGCCACCAGCAGAGGTTCCGTGGGGACCTACAATGAGCAGTTCTTC
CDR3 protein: CATSRGSVGTYNEQFF

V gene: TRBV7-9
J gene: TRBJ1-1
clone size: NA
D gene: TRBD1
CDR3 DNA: TGTGCCAGCAGCTCCACGGACAGGGTTGAAGCTTTCTTT
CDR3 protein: CASSSTDRVEAFF

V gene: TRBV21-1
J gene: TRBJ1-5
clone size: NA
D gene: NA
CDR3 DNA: TGTGCCAGCAGGATGGGACAGGGGATGCATCAGCCCCAGCATTTT
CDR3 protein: CASRMGQGMHQPQHF

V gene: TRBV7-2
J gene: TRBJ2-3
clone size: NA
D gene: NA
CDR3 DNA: TGTGCCAGCAACTTTAAAGGCGAGGGAGCGCAGTATTTT
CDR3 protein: CASNFKGEGAQYF

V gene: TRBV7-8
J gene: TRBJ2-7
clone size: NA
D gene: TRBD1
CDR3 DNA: TGTGCCAGCAGCTTGTTTGAAGGGACAGGGCTAGGGGAGCAGTACTTC
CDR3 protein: CASSLFEGTGLGEQYF

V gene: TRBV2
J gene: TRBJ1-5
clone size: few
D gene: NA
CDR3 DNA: TGTGCCAGCAGTGAGTGGTCTAGGGGAGGTCAGCCCCAGCATTTT
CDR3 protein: CASSEWSRGGQPQHF

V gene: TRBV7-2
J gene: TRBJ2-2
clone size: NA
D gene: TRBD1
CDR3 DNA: TGTGCCAGCAGCTCATGGACAGGGGGGACCGGGGAGCTGTTTTTT
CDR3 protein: CASSSWTGGTGELFF

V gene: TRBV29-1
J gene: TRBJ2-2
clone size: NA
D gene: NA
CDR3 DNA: TGCAGCGCGACTCGGGGAACCGGGGAGCTGTTTTTT
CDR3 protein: CSATRGTGELFF

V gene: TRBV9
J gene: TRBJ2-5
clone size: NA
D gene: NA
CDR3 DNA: TGTGCCAGCAGCGTTCGTGGCGGCGGGGTGGAGACCCAGTACTTC
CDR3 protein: CASSVRGGGVETQYF